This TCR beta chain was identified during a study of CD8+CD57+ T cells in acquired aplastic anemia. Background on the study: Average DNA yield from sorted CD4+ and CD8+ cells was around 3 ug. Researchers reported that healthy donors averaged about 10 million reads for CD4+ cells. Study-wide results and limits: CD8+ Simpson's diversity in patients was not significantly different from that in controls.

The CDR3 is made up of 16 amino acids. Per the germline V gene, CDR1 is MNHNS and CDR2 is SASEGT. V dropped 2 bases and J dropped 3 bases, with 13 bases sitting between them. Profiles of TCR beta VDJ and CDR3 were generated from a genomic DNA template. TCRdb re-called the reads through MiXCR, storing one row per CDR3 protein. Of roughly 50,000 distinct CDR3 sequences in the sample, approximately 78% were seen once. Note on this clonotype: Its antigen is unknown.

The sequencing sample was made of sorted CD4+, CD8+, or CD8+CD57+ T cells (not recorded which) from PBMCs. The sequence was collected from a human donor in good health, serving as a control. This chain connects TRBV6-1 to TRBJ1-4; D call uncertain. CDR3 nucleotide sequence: TGTGCCAGCAGTGAACCGACGGAGGCGGCTAATGAAAAACTGTTTTTT. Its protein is CASSEPTEAANEKLFF.